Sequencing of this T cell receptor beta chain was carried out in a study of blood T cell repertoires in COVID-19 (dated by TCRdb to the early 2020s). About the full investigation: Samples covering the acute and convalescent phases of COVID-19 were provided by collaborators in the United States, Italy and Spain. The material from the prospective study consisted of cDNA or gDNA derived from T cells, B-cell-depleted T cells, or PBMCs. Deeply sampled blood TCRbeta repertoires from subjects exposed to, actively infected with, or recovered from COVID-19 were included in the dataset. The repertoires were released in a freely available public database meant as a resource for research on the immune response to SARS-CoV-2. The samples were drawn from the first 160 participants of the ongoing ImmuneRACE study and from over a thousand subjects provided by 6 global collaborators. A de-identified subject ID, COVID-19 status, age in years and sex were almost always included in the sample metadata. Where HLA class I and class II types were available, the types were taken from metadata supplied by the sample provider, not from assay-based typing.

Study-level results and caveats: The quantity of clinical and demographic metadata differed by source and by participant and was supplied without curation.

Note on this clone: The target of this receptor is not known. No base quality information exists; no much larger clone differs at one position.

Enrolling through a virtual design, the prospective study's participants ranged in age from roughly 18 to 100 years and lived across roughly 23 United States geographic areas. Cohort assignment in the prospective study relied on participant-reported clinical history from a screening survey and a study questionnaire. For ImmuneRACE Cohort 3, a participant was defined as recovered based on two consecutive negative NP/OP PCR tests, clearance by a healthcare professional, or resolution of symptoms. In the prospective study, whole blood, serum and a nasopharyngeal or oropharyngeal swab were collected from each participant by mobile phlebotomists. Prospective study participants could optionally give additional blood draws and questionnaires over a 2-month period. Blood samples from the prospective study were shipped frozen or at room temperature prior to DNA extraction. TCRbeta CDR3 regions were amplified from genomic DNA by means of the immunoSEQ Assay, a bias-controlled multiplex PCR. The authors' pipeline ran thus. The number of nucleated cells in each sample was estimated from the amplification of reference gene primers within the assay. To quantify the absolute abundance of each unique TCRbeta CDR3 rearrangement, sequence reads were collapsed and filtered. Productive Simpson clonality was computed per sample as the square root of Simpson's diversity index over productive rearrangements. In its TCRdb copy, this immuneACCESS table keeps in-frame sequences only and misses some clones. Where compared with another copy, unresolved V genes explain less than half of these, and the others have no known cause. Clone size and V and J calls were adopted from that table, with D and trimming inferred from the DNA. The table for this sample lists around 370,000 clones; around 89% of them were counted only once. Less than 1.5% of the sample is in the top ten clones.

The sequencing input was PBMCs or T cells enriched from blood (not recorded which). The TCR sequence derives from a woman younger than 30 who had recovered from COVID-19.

The CDR3 is CASSYARGRTGELFF. The DNA sequence is as follows: TGTGCCAGCAGTTACGCCAGGGGGCGCACCGGGGAGCTGTTTTTT. The chain employs TRBV6-5 and TRBJ2-2, with 8 middle bases fitting TRBD1. For this chain, trimming is 2 bases at the V end and 4 bases at the J end, and the number of junction bases without a gene match is 3. The CDR1 and CDR2 encoded by the germline V gene are MNHEY and SVGAGI. From the cysteine up to the phenylalanine, the CDR3 has a length of 15 residues. Just the 45-base CDR3 DNA is kept, in frame starting at base 1.